This is a list of T cell receptor beta chains from one sample in a study of blood T cell dynamics during melanoma immunotherapy. The data were produced by immunoSEQ multiplex PCR, yet TCRdb's version contains in-frame clones alone and is incomplete. This table has 8,500 to 11,000 clones, 75% to 90% appearing once. The source was blood, collected from a patient treated with checkpoint blockade. Source of these receptors: a human donor with melanoma. Both conserved end residues are part of each CDR3. The D gene is left open where the match is weak. Clone size is given for some rows only: seen once, a few or many times, or a class if the clone is expanded.

v_call	j_call	d_call	clone_size	cdr3_nt	cdr3_aa
TRBV14	TRBJ2-5	-	-	TGTGCCAGCAGCCGGTACCATAGCGTTGGGGACCCCAGAGAGACCCAGTACTTC	CASSRYHSVGDPRETQYF
TRBV12-5	TRBJ1-6	-	-	TGTGCTAGTGGTTTAGGCAGATCGACCTATAATTCACCCCTCCACTTT	CASGLGRSTYNSPLHF
TRBV28	TRBJ1-1	-	-	TGTGCCAGCAAGTCTGGGGGTAGTAACACTGAAGCTTTCTTT	CASKSGGSNTEAFF
TRBV4-3	TRBJ2-7	-	once	TGCGCCAGCAGCCAAGATGGAAAAGGGGGGTCCTACGAGCAGTACTTC	CASSQDGKGGSYEQYF
TRBV6-5	TRBJ1-3	TRBD1	once	TGTGCCAGCAGACTCCTAGACAGGGCTGGAAACACCATATATTTT	CASRLLDRAGNTIYF
TRBV5-6	TRBJ2-5	TRBD1	-	TGTGCCAGCAGCTTGGCCGGGACAGGGGGCGCGGAGACCCAGTACTTC	CASSLAGTGGAETQYF
TRBV6-5	TRBJ2-5	-	-	TGTGCCAGCAGTTATGTAGTCGTTGCTGAAGAGACCCAGTACTTC	CASSYVVVAEETQYF
TRBV19	TRBJ2-2	-	-	TGTGCCACTAGGATACAGGGAGAAATCACCGGGGAGCTGTTTTTT	CATRIQGEITGELFF
TRBV2	TRBJ2-1	-	-	TGTGCCAGCAGTGTAAAAGCGTATGAGCAGTTCTTC	CASSVKAYEQFF
TRBV4-3	TRBJ2-3	TRBD2	-	TGCGCCAGCAGCCAAGATCTACTAGCGGGAGGAACAGATACGCAGTATTTT	CASSQDLLAGGTDTQYF
TRBV6-1	TRBJ2-1	TRBD1	once	TGTGCCAGCAGTGATCAGGGGGCCCGGGGTATCAATGAGCAGTTCTTC	CASSDQGARGINEQFF
TRBV29-1	TRBJ1-3	-	-	TGCAGCGTTGAGGCACGGATGGTCTCTGGAAACACCATATATTTT	CSVEARMVSGNTIYF
TRBV6-1	TRBJ1-1	-	once	TGTGCCAGCAGTGAACGTTGGAAAAGGGGCAGGAACACTGAAGCTTTCTTT	CASSERWKRGRNTEAFF
TRBV19	TRBJ1-1	-	-	TGTGCCAGCCAAGACAGACTTAACACTGAAGCTTTCTTT	CASQDRLNTEAFF
TRBV7-6	TRBJ2-7	-	-	TGTGCCAGCAGCCAGACCTCGACGGTCCCCGAGCAGTACTTC	CASSQTSTVPEQYF
TRBV6-1	TRBJ2-1	TRBD2	-	TGTGCCAGCAGTGACCTGCACGCGGGAGCCTACAATGAGCAGTTCTTC	CASSDLHAGAYNEQFF
TRBV2	TRBJ2-7	-	large	TGTGCCAGCAGCGTCTACGTCGCGGTGAGGTACGAGCAGTACTTC	CASSVYVAVRYEQYF
TRBV7-8	TRBJ1-5	TRBD1	-	TGTGCCAGCAGCTTACCGGGACAGGGTCCCCCCCAGCATTTT	CASSLPGQGPPQHF
TRBV27	TRBJ2-7	-	-	TGTGCCAGCCGACGGGACTCTTCCTACGAGCAGTACTTC	CASRRDSSYEQYF
TRBV6-5	TRBJ1-1	-	-	TGTGCCAGCAGTTACGAACCAGGGAGGAACACTGAAGCTTTCTTT	CASSYEPGRNTEAFF
TRBV19	TRBJ2-1	TRBD2	-	TGTGCCAGTAGCCCACTAGCGGGAGAGGGTATTGAGCAGTTCTTC	CASSPLAGEGIEQFF
TRBV7-2	TRBJ2-5	-	-	TGTGCCAGCAGCCCGCGGCAGGTCGGAGAGACCCAGTACTTC	CASSPRQVGETQYF
TRBV5-6	TRBJ1-4	TRBD1	-	TGTGCCAGCAGCTACTCCCGACAGGGGATGAGGGAAAAACTGTTTTTT	CASSYSRQGMREKLFF
TRBV6-1	TRBJ1-5	-	-	TGTGCCAGCAGTTCAGGGAATCTGGTAGCTCAGCCCCAGCATTTT	CASSSGNLVAQPQHF
TRBV7-9	TRBJ1-1	-	-	TGTGCCAGCAGGGAAGGAGGGTTGCTCGGGGAAGCTTTCTTT	CASREGGLLGEAFF
TRBV30	TRBJ1-4	-	-	TGTGCCTGGAGGGACAGAGGGAATGAAAAACTGTTTTTT	CAWRDRGNEKLFF
TRBV6-5	TRBJ2-7	-	-	TGTGCCAGCAGTTACAATTCCGGCCGTCAGAAGGTGCAGTACTTC	CASSYNSGRQKVQYF
TRBV2	TRBJ1-2	-	-	TGTGCCAGCAGTGACAGGGCCAACTATGGCTACACCTTC	CASSDRANYGYTF